The source of this TCR beta chain is a study of shared clonotypes between healthy human individuals. Overall study: The plates for each donor numbered three CD4 naive, three CD4 memory, two CD8 naive and one CD8 memory. Findings and limits, study-wide: A limitation of the genetic and exposure-history diversity represented arose from few donors.

Only in-frame clones appear in the TCRdb table, and some are missing; sequencing was by immunoSEQ multiplex PCR. Of about 1.1 million clones listed, roughly 80% are singletons. About this clone itself: The antigen is unknown.

The CDR3 contains 14 residues. Per the germline V gene, CDR1 is LNHNV and CDR2 is YYDKDF (reference sequence). V dropped 1 base and J dropped 2 bases, with 8 bases sitting between them. The V call is TRBV15, the J call TRBJ2-5; D not certain. The sequenced material came from memory CD4+ T cells from PBMCs. Subset denoted: CD45RA-negative fraction. The receptor was derived from a man between 18 and 29 years old in good health. Some clones in this sample may be carry-over from other donors' samples. Here the CDR3 reads CATSRGLWQETQYF. The DNA of the CDR3 is TGTGCCACCAGCAGAGGTCTATGGCAAGAGACCCAGTACTTC.